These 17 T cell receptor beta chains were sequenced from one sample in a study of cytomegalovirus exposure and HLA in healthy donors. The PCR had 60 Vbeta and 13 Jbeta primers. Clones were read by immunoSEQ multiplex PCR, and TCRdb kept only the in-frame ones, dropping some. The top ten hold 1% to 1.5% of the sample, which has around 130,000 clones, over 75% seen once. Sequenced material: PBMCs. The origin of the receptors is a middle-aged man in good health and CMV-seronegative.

In DNA, the CDR3 is TGTGCCATCAGTGTACGGGTATTCACCGGGGAGCTGTTTTTT. It specifies CAISVRVFTGELFF. This chain joins TRBV10-3 and TRBJ2-2; D gene uncertain. This CDR3 has 14 amino acids. Germline CDR1 and CDR2: ENHRY and SYGVKD. V lost 4 bases, J lost 4 bases, and 10 bases lay in between.

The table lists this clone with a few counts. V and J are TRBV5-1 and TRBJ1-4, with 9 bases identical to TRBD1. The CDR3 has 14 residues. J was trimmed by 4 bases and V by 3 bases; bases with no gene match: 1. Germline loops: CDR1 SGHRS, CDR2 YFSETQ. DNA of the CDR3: TGCGCCAGCAGCTGGACAGGGGTTAATGAAAAACTGTTTTTT. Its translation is CASSWTGVNEKLFF.

In nucleotides, the CDR3 is TGTGCCAGCAGCTTACTTAGCAGTGTCGATGAGCAGTTCTTC. Its protein product is CASSLLSSVDEQFF. The gene calls are TRBV7-2 and TRBJ2-1; D unresolved. From germline, CDR1 is SGHTA and CDR2 FQGNSA. Trimming removed 2 bases from V and 8 bases from J, with 13 bases in between. This CDR3 spans 14 amino acids.

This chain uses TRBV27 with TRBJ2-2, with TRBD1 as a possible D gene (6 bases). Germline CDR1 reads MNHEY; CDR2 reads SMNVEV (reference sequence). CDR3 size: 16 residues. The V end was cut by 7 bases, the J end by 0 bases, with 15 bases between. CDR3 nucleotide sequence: TGTGCCAGCACCCAGTTGGGGACAACGAACACCGGGGAGCTGTTTTTT. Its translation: CASTQLGTTNTGELFF.

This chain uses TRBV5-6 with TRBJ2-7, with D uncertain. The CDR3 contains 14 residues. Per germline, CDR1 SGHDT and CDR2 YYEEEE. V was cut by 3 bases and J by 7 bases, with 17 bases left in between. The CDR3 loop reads CASSSPRNLREQYF. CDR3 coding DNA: TGTGCCAGCAGCTCCCCTCGAAACCTGAGGGAGCAGTACTTC.

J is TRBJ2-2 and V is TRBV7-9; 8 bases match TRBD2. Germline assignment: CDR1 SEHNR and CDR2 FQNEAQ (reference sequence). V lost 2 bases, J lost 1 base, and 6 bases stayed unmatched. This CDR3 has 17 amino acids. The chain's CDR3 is CASSLSNGRGNTGELFF. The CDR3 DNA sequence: TGTGCCAGCAGCTTATCTAACGGGAGGGGGAACACCGGGGAGCTGTTTTTT.

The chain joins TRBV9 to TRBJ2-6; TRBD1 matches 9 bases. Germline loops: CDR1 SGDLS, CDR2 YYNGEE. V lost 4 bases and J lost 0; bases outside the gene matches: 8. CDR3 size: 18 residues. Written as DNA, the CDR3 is TGTGCCAGCAGCCCTAGACAGGGGGGGGCCTCTGGGGCCAACGTCCTGACTTTC. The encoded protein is CASSPRQGGASGANVLTF. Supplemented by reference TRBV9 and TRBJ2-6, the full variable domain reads DSGVTQTPKHLITATGQRVTLRCSPRSGDLSVYWYQQSLDQGLQFLIQYYNGEERAKGNILERFSAQQFPDLHSELNLSSLELGDSALYFCASSPRQGGASGANVLTFGAGSRLTVL.

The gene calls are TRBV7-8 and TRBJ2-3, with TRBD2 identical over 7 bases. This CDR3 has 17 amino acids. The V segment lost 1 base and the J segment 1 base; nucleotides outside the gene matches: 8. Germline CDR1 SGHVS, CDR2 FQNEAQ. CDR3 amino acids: CASSLGGSGVGTDTQYF. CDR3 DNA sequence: TGTGCCAGCAGCTTAGGTGGGAGCGGGGTGGGCACAGATACGCAGTATTTT.

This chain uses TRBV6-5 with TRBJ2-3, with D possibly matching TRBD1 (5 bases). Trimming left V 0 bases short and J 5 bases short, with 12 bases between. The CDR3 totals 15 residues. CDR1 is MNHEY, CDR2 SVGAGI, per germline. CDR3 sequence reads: CASSYSARAEDTQYF. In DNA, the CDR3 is TGTGCCAGCAGTTACTCGGCCAGGGCCGAAGATACGCAGTATTTT.

Written as DNA, the CDR3 is TGTGCCAGCAGTGGAAGCGGGAGGCAGGGGGAGACCCAGTACTTC. Residues: CASSGSGRQGETQYF. V gene TRBV2 combines with J gene TRBJ2-5; 9 nucleotides align to TRBD2. CDR3 length: 15 residues. Germline V gene sequence: CDR1 SNHLY, CDR2 FYNNEI. Losses at the gene ends were 4 bases for V and 5 bases for J; bases not matched to a gene: 8.

The CDR3 nucleotides read TGTGCCAGCAGCTTGGTTGGGGGGAAATCGTACGAGCAGTACTTC. As protein: CASSLVGGKSYEQYF. J is TRBJ2-7 and V is TRBV5-4; perhaps TRBD2 as D (6 bases). This CDR3 is built from 15 residues. Trimming pared 0 bases from V and 4 bases from J, leaving 14 bases between. The germline CDR1 and CDR2 sequences are SGHNT and YYREEE (reference sequence).

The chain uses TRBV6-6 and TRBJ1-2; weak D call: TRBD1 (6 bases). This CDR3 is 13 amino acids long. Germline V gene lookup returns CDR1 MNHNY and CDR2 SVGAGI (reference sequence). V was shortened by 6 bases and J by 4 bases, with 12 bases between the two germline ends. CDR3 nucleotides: TGTGCCAGCAGGGTGACAGGAGCCTATGGCTACACCTTC. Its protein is CASRVTGAYGYTF.

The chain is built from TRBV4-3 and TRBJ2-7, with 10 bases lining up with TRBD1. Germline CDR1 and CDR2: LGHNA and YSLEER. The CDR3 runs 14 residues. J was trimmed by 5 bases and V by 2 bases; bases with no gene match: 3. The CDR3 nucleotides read TGCGCCAGCAGCCAACGGACAGGGGGTGACGAGCAGTACTTC. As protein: CASSQRTGGDEQYF.

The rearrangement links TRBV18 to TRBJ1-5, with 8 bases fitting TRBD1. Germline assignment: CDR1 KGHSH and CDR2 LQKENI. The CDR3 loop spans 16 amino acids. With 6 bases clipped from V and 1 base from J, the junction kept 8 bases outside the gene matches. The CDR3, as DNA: TGTGCCAGCTCCCAATTTGGACAGGGAAGCAATCAGCCCCAGCATTTT. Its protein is CASSQFGQGSNQPQHF. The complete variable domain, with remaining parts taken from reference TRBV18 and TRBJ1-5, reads NAGVMQNPRHLVRRRGQEARLRCSPMKGHSHVYWYRQLPEEGLKFMVYLQKENIIDESGMPKERFSAEFPKEGPSILRIQQVVRGDSAAYFCASSQFGQGSNQPQHFGDGTRLSIL.

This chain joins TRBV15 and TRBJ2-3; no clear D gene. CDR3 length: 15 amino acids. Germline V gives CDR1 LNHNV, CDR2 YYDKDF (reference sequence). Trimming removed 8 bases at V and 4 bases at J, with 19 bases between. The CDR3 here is CATSSAVGPPDTQYF. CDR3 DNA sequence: TGTGCCACCTCCTCGGCGGTCGGCCCCCCAGATACGCAGTATTTT. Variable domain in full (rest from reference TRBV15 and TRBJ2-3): DAMVIQNPRYQVTQFGKPVTLSCSQTLNHNVMYWYQQKSSQAPKLLFHYYDKDFNNEADTPDNFQSRRPNTSFCFLDIRSPGLGDTAMYLCATSSAVGPPDTQYFGPGTRLTVL.

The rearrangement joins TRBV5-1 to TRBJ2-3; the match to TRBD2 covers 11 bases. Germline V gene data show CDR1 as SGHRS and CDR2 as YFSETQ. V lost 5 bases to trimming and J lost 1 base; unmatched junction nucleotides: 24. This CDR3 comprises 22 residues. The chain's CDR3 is CASRYAGAQGGLAGRRTDTQYF. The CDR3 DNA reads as TGCGCCAGCAGGTACGCGGGGGCGCAAGGTGGACTAGCGGGTCGGCGCACAGATACGCAGTATTTT.

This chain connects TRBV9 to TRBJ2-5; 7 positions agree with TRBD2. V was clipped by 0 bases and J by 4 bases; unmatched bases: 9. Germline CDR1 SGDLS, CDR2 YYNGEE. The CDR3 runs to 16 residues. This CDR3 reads CASSVGSGTTLETQYF. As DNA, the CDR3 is TGTGCCAGCAGCGTAGGCTCCGGGACTACATTAGAGACCCAGTACTTC. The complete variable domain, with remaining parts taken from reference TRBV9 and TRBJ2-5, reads DSGVTQTPKHLITATGQRVTLRCSPRSGDLSVYWYQQSLDQGLQFLIQYYNGEERAKGNILERFSAQQFPDLHSELNLSSLELGDSALYFCASSVGSGTTLETQYFGPGTRLLVL.